One sample yielded the 27 T cell receptor beta chains listed below, sequenced in a study of cytotoxic CD8 clonotypes in ibrutinib-treated CLL. The assay was immunoSEQ multiplex PCR, and TCRdb's table has in-frame clones only and misses some. The data hold about 40,000 clones, with roughly three quarters observed a single time. The specimen comprised PBMCs, sampled at disease progression, from a patient treated with ibrutinib. These receptors came from a human donor with chronic lymphocytic leukemia.

The chain has TRBV28 and TRBJ2-7; D remains ambiguous. The CDR3 totals 13 residues. The germline V and J ends were trimmed by 6 bases and 0 bases, with 9 bases remaining between them. The germline V gene encodes CDR1 MDHEN and CDR2 SYDVKM. The chain's CDR3 is CASRPPVSYEQYF. The DNA of the CDR3 is TGTGCCAGCAGGCCCCCTGTCTCCTACGAGCAGTACTTC.

V usage is TRBV10-3 and J usage is TRBJ2-7; possibly TRBD2 for D (7 bases). Trimming pared 9 bases from V and 2 bases from J, leaving 14 bases between. Per germline, CDR1 ENHRY and CDR2 SYGVKD. The CDR3 has 13 amino acids. CDR3 sequence: CAIRGGDTYEQYF. The CDR3 DNA reads as TGTGCCATAAGGGGGGGCGACACCTACGAGCAGTACTTC.

This rearrangement joins TRBV25-1 to TRBJ2-7; 8 bases are shared with TRBD2. The V segment lost 2 bases and the J segment 4 bases; nucleotides outside the gene matches: 10. The CDR3 length is 16 residues. Germline V gene lookup returns CDR1 MGHDK and CDR2 SYGVNS. CDR3 DNA sequence: TGTGCCAGCAGTGAAGAGCGGGAGACTCATCCTTACGAGCAGTACTTC. As protein: CASSEERETHPYEQYF.

V is TRBV10-3 and J is TRBJ1-5, with TRBD1 identical over 7 bases. Per germline, CDR1 ENHRY and CDR2 SYGVKD. This CDR3 has 11 amino acids. Trimming removed 10 bases from V and 5 bases from J; junction bases left unmatched: 2. Here the CDR3 DNA reads TGTGCCACAGGGGGATATCAGCCCCAGCATTTT. This translates into CATGGYQPQHF.

This clone rates as medium-sized (0.01 to 0.1%). V and J are TRBV5-1 and TRBJ2-3, with 8 bases identical to TRBD1. V was clipped by 4 bases and J by 0 bases; unmatched bases: 7. The CDR3 is 16 residues long. Germline assignment: CDR1 SGHRS and CDR2 YFSETQ. The CDR3 coding sequence is TGCGCCAGCAGCGAAGGACAGGGAATGAGCACAGATACGCAGTATTTT. Translating it yields CASSEGQGMSTDTQYF.

The CDR3 sequence is CASSLGEFAYSNQPQHF. In DNA form, the CDR3 reads TGTGCCAGCAGTTTGGGGGAGTTCGCCTATAGCAATCAGCCCCAGCATTTT. This sequence joins TRBV28 and TRBJ1-5, with D maybe TRBD1 (5 bases). The germline V gene has CDR1 MDHEN and CDR2 SYDVKM. This CDR3 region has 17 residues. The V end lost 3 bases, the J end lost 0 bases, and 15 bases lay between the germline ends.

The chain employs TRBV18 and TRBJ2-6, with 7 bases aligning to TRBD1. The ends lost 5 bases at V and 1 base at J; junction bases unmatched: 2. The CDR3 totals 15 residues. Germline loops: CDR1 KGHSH, CDR2 LQKENI. The CDR3 DNA reads as TGTGCCAGCTCAGGGACAGCTTCTGGGGCCAACGTCCTGACTTTC. Its translation is CASSGTASGANVLTF.

V and J are TRBV18 and TRBJ2-5, with 7 nucleotides matching TRBD2. Germline CDR1 and CDR2: KGHSH and LQKENI. V dropped 0 bases and J dropped 5; count of bases not matched to a gene: 6. This CDR3 is 15 amino acids long. This chain's CDR3 is CASSPPALAVETQYF. The CDR3 DNA follows: TGTGCCAGCTCACCACCCGCCCTAGCGGTGGAGACCCAGTACTTC.

This chain uses TRBV6-1 with TRBJ2-3, with 8 bases aligning to TRBD1. The V and J ends lost 7 bases and 13 bases, in that order; junction bases with no gene match: 13. Germline CDR1 reads MNHNS; CDR2 reads SASEGT. The CDR3 length is 13 residues. The chain's CDR3 is CASNPGQDRDKYF. The DNA for the CDR3 is TGTGCCAGCAACCCTGGTCAGGACAGGGACAAGTATTTT.

This clone was counted once. The V call is TRBV25-1, the J call TRBJ1-6; D perhaps matches TRBD1 (6 bases). The CDR3 runs 16 residues. In germline, CDR1 is MGHDK, CDR2 SYGVNS. V dropped 3 bases and J dropped 3 bases, with 12 bases sitting between them. CDR3 sequence (DNA): TGTGCCAGCAGTGATCCGTCGGACAGCTATAATTCACCCCTCCACTTT. Translation gives CASSDPSDSYNSPLHF.

The chain combines TRBV7-8 with TRBJ2-7; TRBD1 matches 8 bases. Germline loops: CDR1 SGHVS, CDR2 FQNEAQ. The ends lost 7 bases at V and 3 bases at J; junction bases unmatched: 5. CDR3 length equals 13 residues. CDR3 nucleotides: TGTGCCAGCAACAGGGGGGCCAGCTACGAGCAGTACTTC. Translated, it gives CASNRGASYEQYF.

V and J are TRBV10-2 and TRBJ1-1, with 9 positions matching TRBD1. V gave up 6 bases and J gave up 1 base; unmatched junction bases: 12. The CDR3 has 17 residues. Germline CDR1 WSHSY, CDR2 SAAADI. The CDR3 protein is CASSPRDREVGNTEAFF. CDR3 in DNA: TGCGCCAGCAGCCCCAGGGACAGGGAGGTAGGGAACACTGAAGCTTTCTTT.

The gene calls are TRBV11-3 and TRBJ2-1; 7 bases map to TRBD1. Germline V lookup: CDR1 SGHNT, CDR2 YENEEA. J gave up 7 bases and V 3 bases, and 6 bases lay outside the gene matches. This CDR3 contains 14 residues. CDR3 bases: TGTGCCAGCAGCTTGGCAGGGGGATGGAATGAGCAGTTCTTC. Its protein is CASSLAGGWNEQFF.

A few counts support this clone. The V call is TRBV25-1, the J call TRBJ2-4; TRBD1 is a possible D gene (6 bases). The germline gives CDR1 MGHDK, CDR2 SYGVNS. The CDR3 runs to 18 residues. Trimming stripped 4 bases from V and 1 base from J, with 20 bases between. CDR3 sequence: CASSAPLGSTGAKNIQYF. CDR3 DNA: TGTGCCAGCAGTGCCCCCTTAGGGAGTACAGGGGCCAAAAACATTCAGTACTTC.

This clone was observed a single time. V is TRBV18 and J is TRBJ2-3; no firm D call. The V gene lost 3 bases and the J gene lost 5 bases, with 6 bases spanning the gap. This CDR3 contains 12 residues. CDR1 and CDR2 from the germline V gene are KGHSH and LQKENI. The CDR3 protein is CASSPTRDTQYF. DNA of the CDR3: TGTGCCAGCTCACCGACCAGAGATACGCAGTATTTT.

The V gene is TRBV5-4, the J gene TRBJ2-7; the match to TRBD2 covers 9 bases. The CDR3 spans 15 residues. V shed 4 bases and J 4 bases; nucleotides not matched to a gene: 9. Germline assignment: CDR1 SGHNT and CDR2 YYREEE (reference sequence). The CDR3 DNA is TGTGCCAGCAGCAATACACTAGCGGGCCATTACGAGCAGTACTTC. Translated: CASSNTLAGHYEQYF.

The chain combines TRBV6-1 with TRBJ1-1, with 10 positions matching TRBD1. The CDR3 totals 15 residues. The V and J ends lost 6 bases and 4 bases, in that order; junction bases with no gene match: 8. Germline assignment: CDR1 MNHNS and CDR2 SASEGT. As DNA, the CDR3 is TGTGCCAGCAGCGTTGACAGGGGGCTTAGCACTGAAGCTTTCTTT. Its protein is CASSVDRGLSTEAFF.

The V gene is TRBV6-5, the J gene TRBJ2-5; 8 bases map to TRBD2. The CDR3 extends over 15 amino acids. Per the germline V gene, CDR1 is MNHEY and CDR2 is SVGAGI. V shed 8 bases and J 6 bases; nucleotides not matched to a gene: 14. The CDR3, as DNA: TGTGCCAGCGGATTACGGGGACTAGTCGCGAAGACCCAGTACTTC. Its protein is CASGLRGLVAKTQYF.

This clone showed up just a few times. The rearrangement links TRBV7-6 to TRBJ2-3, with TRBD2 matching 12 bases. The CDR3 has 17 amino acids. V shed 3 bases and J 2 bases; nucleotides not matched to a gene: 6. CDR1 and CDR2 (germline): SGHVS, FNYEAQ. CDR3 loop: CASSLAGLAGLTDTQYF. In nucleotides, the CDR3 is TGTGCCAGCAGCTTGGCCGGACTAGCGGGGCTCACAGATACGCAGTATTTT.

The chain carries TRBV6-1 and TRBJ1-1; 8 nucleotides match TRBD1. The CDR3 loop spans 14 amino acids. The V segment lost 6 bases and the J segment 5 bases; nucleotides outside the gene matches: 8. Germline values: CDR1 MNHNS, CDR2 SASEGT. Written as DNA, the CDR3 is TGTGCCAGCAGGCTGACAGGGGCCAGTACTGAAGCTTTCTTT. It encodes CASRLTGASTEAFF.

V gene TRBV9 combines with J gene TRBJ2-7; a weak D match, TRBD1 (5 bases). V was shortened by 4 bases and J by 3 bases, with 20 bases between the two germline ends. Germline-derived CDR1 and CDR2 are SGDLS and YYNGEE. CDR3 size: 16 residues. CDR3 amino acids: CASSLLKGMNYYEQYF. CDR3 DNA: TGTGCCAGCAGCCTCCTTAAGGGGATGAACTACTACGAGCAGTACTTC.

The chain has TRBV7-9 and TRBJ2-1; TRBD1 is a possible D gene (6 bases). Germline values: CDR1 SEHNR, CDR2 FQNEAQ (reference sequence). The CDR3 totals 15 residues. Trimming removed 2 bases at V and 4 bases at J, with 12 bases between. Here the CDR3 reads CASSLQDRPYNEQFF. The DNA of the CDR3 is TGTGCCAGCAGCTTACAGGACAGACCATACAATGAGCAGTTCTTC.

The rearrangement joins TRBV10-3 to TRBJ2-2, with D maybe TRBD1 (5 bases). The CDR3 totals 13 residues. Germline lookup yields CDR1 ENHRY and CDR2 SYGVKD. Trimming took off 8 bases at V and 5 bases at J, with 12 bases between the two ends. CDR3 bases: TGTGCCATCGATCCGTCAGGGACCGGGGAGCTGTTTTTT. Amino acids: CAIDPSGTGELFF.

The CDR3 loop reads CASSPGDHTQYF. The CDR3 nucleotides are TGTGCCAGCAGCCCTGGCGACCATACGCAGTATTTT. J is TRBJ2-3 and V is TRBV11-3; D remains unclear. V lost 5 bases and J lost 7, with 10 bases in between. CDR3 size: 12 residues. CDR1 is SGHNT, CDR2 YENEEA, per germline.

This rearrangement joins TRBV29-1 to TRBJ2-3; 8 bases match TRBD2. The ends lost 8 bases at V and 4 bases at J; junction bases unmatched: 5. Looked up from germline, CDR1 is SQVTM and CDR2 is ANQGSEA. The CDR3 has 12 residues. The CDR3: CSPRSGADTQYF. CDR3 sequence (DNA): TGCAGCCCACGTAGCGGGGCAGATACGCAGTATTTT.

The J gene is TRBJ2-2, the V gene TRBV7-9; 9 nucleotides agree with TRBD2. Germline V CDR1 and CDR2: SEHNR, FQNEAQ (reference sequence). Trimming at V came to 8 bases and at J to 7 bases, leaving 11 bases not matched to a gene. The CDR3 spans 15 residues. In DNA, the CDR3 is TGTGCCAGCCCCACGGTGCGGGGGGGCTTCGGGGAGCTGTTTTTT. Protein product: CASPTVRGGFGELFF.

The V and J genes are TRBV18 and TRBJ2-7; D not resolved. V lost 6 bases and J lost 2, with 14 bases in between. Germline CDR1 reads KGHSH; CDR2 reads LQKENI. This CDR3 region has 14 residues. This chain's CDR3 is CASSLQPIPYEQYF. CDR3 sequence (DNA): TGTGCCAGCTCCCTCCAGCCGATCCCCTACGAGCAGTACTTC.